This is a list of T cell receptor beta chains from one sample in a study of T cell responses to AZD1222 COVID-19 vaccine. Measured with immunoSEQ multiplex PCR; TCRdb has only the in-frame clones, and not every one. The repertoire holds approximately 160,000 clones, with roughly 93% as singletons. Source: peripheral blood, taken on day 0 of AZD1222 vaccination. These receptors were collected from an adult in good health. Each CDR3 is given with its conserved first and last residue. Fields, in order: J gene, clone size, V gene, D gene, CDR3 DNA, CDR3 protein. A D gene is named only where the DNA matches it firmly. Only part of the rows carry a size: once, few, many, or a class if the clone is expanded.

j_gene: TRBJ1-6; abundance: .; v_gene: TRBV4-3; d_gene: .; CDR3nt: TGCGCCAGCAGCCGAGACGATAATTCACCCCTCCACTTT; CDR3aa: CASSRDDNSPLHF
j_gene: TRBJ2-3; abundance: .; v_gene: TRBV5-1; d_gene: .; CDR3nt: TGCGCCAGCAGCCCACCCCGTTTGGGGGGGGCCGGAGATACGCAGTATTTT; CDR3aa: CASSPPRLGGAGDTQYF
j_gene: TRBJ1-2; abundance: .; v_gene: TRBV5-1; d_gene: .; CDR3nt: TGCGCCAGCAGCTTAACGCAGGCAGGGGATGGCTACACCTTC; CDR3aa: CASSLTQAGDGYTF
j_gene: TRBJ1-4; abundance: .; v_gene: TRBV18; d_gene: .; CDR3nt: TGTGCCAGCTCACCACCGAGGGGACGCACCGCAACTAATGAAAAACTGTTTTTT; CDR3aa: CASSPPRGRTATNEKLFF
j_gene: TRBJ1-1; abundance: .; v_gene: TRBV6-6; d_gene: .; CDR3nt: TGTGCCAGCAGAGGTGCGTCTATGAACACTGAAGCTTTCTTT; CDR3aa: CASRGASMNTEAFF
j_gene: TRBJ1-1; abundance: .; v_gene: TRBV12-3/TRBV12-4; d_gene: TRBD1; CDR3nt: TGTGCCAGCACTGAGAGGACAGGGCTTGAAGCTTTCTTT; CDR3aa: CASTERTGLEAFF
j_gene: TRBJ1-6; abundance: .; v_gene: TRBV19; d_gene: .; CDR3nt: TGTGCCAGTAGTAGTCCGAACCCCGATTCACCCCTCCACTTT; CDR3aa: CASSSPNPDSPLHF
j_gene: TRBJ1-1; abundance: .; v_gene: TRBV10-3; d_gene: .; CDR3nt: TGTGCCAGCTTAAGGGGGATGAACACTGAAGCTTTCTTT; CDR3aa: CASLRGMNTEAFF
j_gene: TRBJ2-3; abundance: .; v_gene: TRBV27; d_gene: .; CDR3nt: TGTGCCAGCAGTTTCGGAGGGCAAGGCACAGATACGCAGTATTTT; CDR3aa: CASSFGGQGTDTQYF
j_gene: TRBJ1-2; abundance: .; v_gene: TRBV5-4; d_gene: .; CDR3nt: TGTGCCAGCAGCCCCCCAGGCGGACAGAGGGCGGACTATGGCTACACCTTC; CDR3aa: CASSPPGGQRADYGYTF
j_gene: TRBJ2-5; abundance: .; v_gene: TRBV5-1; d_gene: TRBD1; CDR3nt: TGCGCCAGCAGCCCTCCCGGGACAGAAGAGACCCAGTACTTC; CDR3aa: CASSPPGTEETQYF
j_gene: TRBJ1-5; abundance: .; v_gene: TRBV7-2; d_gene: .; CDR3nt: TGTGCCAGCCAGACAGGACGGGGTCAGCCCCAGCATTTT; CDR3aa: CASQTGRGQPQHF
j_gene: TRBJ1-5; abundance: .; v_gene: TRBV6-5; d_gene: .; CDR3nt: TGTGCCAGCAGTTACCTATTGGGCCGGCCCCAGCATTTT; CDR3aa: CASSYLLGRPQHF
j_gene: TRBJ1-1; abundance: .; v_gene: TRBV5-3; d_gene: .; CDR3nt: TGTGCCAGAAGCTTCAGTCCGCTTGAAGCTTTCTTT; CDR3aa: CARSFSPLEAFF
j_gene: TRBJ2-7; abundance: few; v_gene: TRBV10-1; d_gene: .; CDR3nt: TGCGCCCGGGGGTGCGAGCAGTACTTC; CDR3aa: CARGCEQYF
j_gene: TRBJ2-1; abundance: .; v_gene: TRBV4-1; d_gene: .; CDR3nt: TGCGCCAGCAGCCAAGGTCCTAACAGCAATGAGCAGTTCTTC; CDR3aa: CASSQGPNSNEQFF
j_gene: TRBJ1-2; abundance: once; v_gene: TRBV27; d_gene: .; CDR3nt: TGTGCCAGCAGTTCTTCTCGGGTCCGGTCTCTTAGGTATGGCTACACCTTC; CDR3aa: CASSSSRVRSLRYGYTF
j_gene: TRBJ2-7; abundance: .; v_gene: TRBV6-2/TRBV6-3; d_gene: .; CDR3nt: TGTGCCAGCAGTAAGACTAACTCCTACGAGCAGTACTTC; CDR3aa: CASSKTNSYEQYF
j_gene: TRBJ2-1; abundance: .; v_gene: TRBV27; d_gene: .; CDR3nt: TGTGCCAGCAGTTTAAAGAGGGGGGGACCTCCGAAAAATGAGCAGTTCTTC; CDR3aa: CASSLKRGGPPKNEQFF
j_gene: TRBJ1-5; abundance: .; v_gene: TRBV28; d_gene: .; CDR3nt: TGTGCCAGCAGTTTATGGGGGAGCAATCAGCCCCAGCATTTT; CDR3aa: CASSLWGSNQPQHF
j_gene: TRBJ1-3; abundance: .; v_gene: TRBV5-4; d_gene: .; CDR3nt: TGTGCCAGCAGCTTGGCTGGTGACACCATATATTTT; CDR3aa: CASSLAGDTIYF
j_gene: TRBJ2-1; abundance: .; v_gene: TRBV4-1; d_gene: TRBD2; CDR3nt: TGCGCCAGCAGCCAAGATCTGAGGGTAGCGGGACCGTTCTTC; CDR3aa: CASSQDLRVAGPFF
j_gene: TRBJ2-1; abundance: .; v_gene: TRBV2; d_gene: TRBD1; CDR3nt: TGTGCCACGAGTCCTCCGGGACAGGGAAACAATGAGCAGTTCTTC; CDR3aa: CATSPPGQGNNEQFF
j_gene: TRBJ2-5; abundance: .; v_gene: TRBV11-2; d_gene: TRBD1; CDR3nt: TGTGCCAGCAGCCCGAGGGACAGGGCCGTCCAAGAGACCCAGTACTTC; CDR3aa: CASSPRDRAVQETQYF
j_gene: TRBJ1-1; abundance: once; v_gene: TRBV6-4; d_gene: .; CDR3nt: TGTGCCAGCAGTGACCACCAGGGCGCCCGGGAAGCTTTCTTT; CDR3aa: CASSDHQGAREAFF
j_gene: TRBJ1-5; abundance: .; v_gene: TRBV5-6; d_gene: .; CDR3nt: TGTGCCAGCAGCTTGAGGGGCAATCAGCCCCAGCATTTT; CDR3aa: CASSLRGNQPQHF
j_gene: TRBJ1-2; abundance: .; v_gene: TRBV3-1/TRBV3-2; d_gene: .; CDR3nt: TGTGCCAGCAGCCAATCTGGGGGTGGCTATGGCTACACCTTC; CDR3aa: CASSQSGGGYGYTF
j_gene: TRBJ2-1; abundance: once; v_gene: TRBV12-3/TRBV12-4; d_gene: .; CDR3nt: TGTGCCAGCAGTTTTCCGGCCAATGAGCAGTTCTTC; CDR3aa: CASSFPANEQFF
j_gene: TRBJ1-2; abundance: .; v_gene: TRBV6-5; d_gene: .; CDR3nt: TGTGCCAGCAGTTACTCGAGGGGGGCTGGTCGCTATGGCTACACCTTC; CDR3aa: CASSYSRGAGRYGYTF
j_gene: TRBJ2-7; abundance: .; v_gene: TRBV6-5; d_gene: TRBD1; CDR3nt: TGTGCCAGCCACGGACAGGGGGCCTACGAGCAGTACTTC; CDR3aa: CASHGQGAYEQYF
j_gene: TRBJ1-1; abundance: .; v_gene: TRBV5-1; d_gene: .; CDR3nt: TGCGCCAGCAGGGGCAACCGGGACATAAACACTGAAGCTTTCTTT; CDR3aa: CASRGNRDINTEAFF
j_gene: TRBJ1-2; abundance: .; v_gene: TRBV11-2; d_gene: .; CDR3nt: TGTGCCAGCAGCTGGAATAAGGGTGGCTACACCTTC; CDR3aa: CASSWNKGGYTF
j_gene: TRBJ1-6; abundance: once; v_gene: TRBV18; d_gene: TRBD1; CDR3nt: TGTGCCAGCTCACCAGGAACAGGGGCTAATTCACCCCTCCACTTT; CDR3aa: CASSPGTGANSPLHF
j_gene: TRBJ2-1; abundance: .; v_gene: TRBV7-2; d_gene: TRBD2; CDR3nt: TGTGCCAGCAGCAGGACTAGCGGTTACAATGAGCAGTTCTTC; CDR3aa: CASSRTSGYNEQFF
j_gene: TRBJ2-1; abundance: .; v_gene: TRBV11-2; d_gene: .; CDR3nt: TGTGCCAGCAGCTACCGGGGGGCGGGGGTTCGGTTGCAGTTCTTC; CDR3aa: CASSYRGAGVRLQFF
j_gene: TRBJ2-7; abundance: .; v_gene: TRBV5-6; d_gene: TRBD1; CDR3nt: TGTGCCAGCAGCTTACAGGGACAGGGGGTATACTACGAGCAGTACTTC; CDR3aa: CASSLQGQGVYYEQYF
j_gene: TRBJ1-4; abundance: once; v_gene: TRBV6-5; d_gene: .; CDR3nt: TGTGCCAGCAGTTACTCGAAAACTGGCGAAAAACTGTTTTTT; CDR3aa: CASSYSKTGEKLFF
j_gene: TRBJ1-5; abundance: .; v_gene: TRBV6-2/TRBV6-3; d_gene: TRBD1; CDR3nt: TGTGCCAGCAGTTACCAGAGGGGGCAAAGGGGCAATCAGCCCCAGCATTTT; CDR3aa: CASSYQRGQRGNQPQHF
j_gene: TRBJ1-2; abundance: .; v_gene: TRBV19; d_gene: .; CDR3nt: TGTGCCAGTAGTCTAGTCTCCAGCTATGGCTACACCTTC; CDR3aa: CASSLVSSYGYTF
j_gene: TRBJ1-3; abundance: .; v_gene: TRBV6-5; d_gene: TRBD1; CDR3nt: TGTGCCAGCGTCTGGCAGGGGGCGGGAAACACCATATATTTT; CDR3aa: CASVWQGAGNTIYF
j_gene: TRBJ1-1; abundance: once; v_gene: TRBV28; d_gene: .; CDR3nt: TGTGCCAGCATCACCAAACAGAGTCTGAACACTGAAGCTTTCTTT; CDR3aa: CASITKQSLNTEAFF
j_gene: TRBJ2-3; abundance: .; v_gene: TRBV3-1/TRBV3-2; d_gene: .; CDR3nt: TGTGCCAGCAGCCAGGGACGGGGTGGCGCAGATACGCAGTATTTT; CDR3aa: CASSQGRGGADTQYF
j_gene: TRBJ1-5; abundance: .; v_gene: TRBV5-8; d_gene: TRBD1; CDR3nt: TGTGCCAGCAGTTGGGGACAGGGCCTTCAGCCCCAGCATTTT; CDR3aa: CASSWGQGLQPQHF
j_gene: TRBJ1-2; abundance: .; v_gene: TRBV9; d_gene: .; CDR3nt: TGTGCCAGCAGCCCCTCCTCGGGGGACTATGGCTACACCTTC; CDR3aa: CASSPSSGDYGYTF
j_gene: TRBJ2-2; abundance: .; v_gene: TRBV2; d_gene: .; CDR3nt: TGTGCCAGCATAAACAGACCGAACACCGGGGAGCTGTTTTTT; CDR3aa: CASINRPNTGELFF
j_gene: TRBJ1-5; abundance: once; v_gene: TRBV18; d_gene: .; CDR3nt: TGTGCCAGCTCACCCGGACATGGGGCTCTTCAGCCCCAGCATTTT; CDR3aa: CASSPGHGALQPQHF
j_gene: TRBJ1-2; abundance: .; v_gene: TRBV3-1/TRBV3-2; d_gene: .; CDR3nt: TGTGCCAGCGGGGGGACCGAAAACTATGGCTACACCTTC; CDR3aa: CASGGTENYGYTF
j_gene: TRBJ2-1; abundance: .; v_gene: TRBV5-1; d_gene: TRBD2; CDR3nt: TGCGCCAGCAGCACCCGGACTAGCGTGAATGAGCAGTTCTTC; CDR3aa: CASSTRTSVNEQFF
j_gene: TRBJ1-5; abundance: .; v_gene: TRBV7-9; d_gene: TRBD1; CDR3nt: TGTGCCAGCAGCTTCACAGGGGTCGATCAGCCCCAGCATTTT; CDR3aa: CASSFTGVDQPQHF
j_gene: TRBJ2-1; abundance: .; v_gene: TRBV6-5; d_gene: .; CDR3nt: TGTGCCGGTTCCCGTGAGGATGAGCAGTTCTTC; CDR3aa: CAGSREDEQFF
j_gene: TRBJ2-7; abundance: .; v_gene: TRBV7-9; d_gene: .; CDR3nt: TGTGCCAGCAGCTCTCAAGGGGGCTCCTACGAGCAGTACTTC; CDR3aa: CASSSQGGSYEQYF
j_gene: TRBJ1-5; abundance: once; v_gene: TRBV6-1; d_gene: .; CDR3nt: TGTGCCAGCAGTGAAGGGGGGGGAAGGAGTCAGCCCCAGCATTTT; CDR3aa: CASSEGGGRSQPQHF
j_gene: TRBJ1-5; abundance: .; v_gene: TRBV28; d_gene: .; CDR3nt: TGTGCCAGCAGCCTTCTATCGGGGTATAGCAATCAGCCCCAGCATTTT; CDR3aa: CASSLLSGYSNQPQHF
j_gene: TRBJ2-7; abundance: .; v_gene: TRBV4-2; d_gene: .; CDR3nt: TGTGCCAGCAGCCAAGAGTACTACTCAGGCGAGCAGTACTTC; CDR3aa: CASSQEYYSGEQYF
j_gene: TRBJ1-6; abundance: .; v_gene: TRBV23-1; d_gene: .; CDR3nt: TGCGCCAGCAGTCAATTAATACTGGGTTGGGGCTTAAGGTCACCCCTCCACTTT; CDR3aa: CASSQLILGWGLRSPLHF
j_gene: TRBJ1-5; abundance: .; v_gene: TRBV7-9; d_gene: .; CDR3nt: TGTGCCAGCAGCCGTGCCATCGAACCCCAGCATTTT; CDR3aa: CASSRAIEPQHF
j_gene: TRBJ1-6; abundance: .; v_gene: TRBV7-9; d_gene: .; CDR3nt: TGTGCCAGCAGCCTCGAGGATTCACCCCTCCACTTT; CDR3aa: CASSLEDSPLHF
j_gene: TRBJ2-2; abundance: .; v_gene: TRBV7-3; d_gene: .; CDR3nt: TGTGCCAGCAGCTCCTCAGGATTCACCGGGGAGCTGTTTTTT; CDR3aa: CASSSSGFTGELFF
j_gene: TRBJ1-5; abundance: .; v_gene: TRBV10-2; d_gene: .; CDR3nt: TGCGCCAGCACTTCCGGACAGAGAGATCAGCCCCAGCATTTT; CDR3aa: CASTSGQRDQPQHF